This T cell receptor beta chain originates from a study of human T cells and chemical hapten exposure. Whole-study findings and limits: Compared to controls, expanded TCRs made significantly more large clusters of similar CDR3s. All donors were alopecia patients, so their immunity may differ from that of healthy people.

Original handling: A typical sample had some 96,000 TCRs, with about 23,224 to 690,600 overall. One entry per CDR3 protein, called by TCRdb with MiXCR from the RACE reads. These V and J calls rely on TCRdb rather than the paper's analysis. The sample holds around 300,000 distinct CDR3 sequences, 5.5% to 8% seen once. A word on this clonotype: Its cognate antigen is unknown.

Trimming took off 5 bases at V and 5 bases at J, with 10 bases between the two ends. CDR1 and CDR2 from the germline V gene are SGHTA and FQGNSA. CDR3 size: 14 residues. The time point was: patch test 1, 2 weeks after DPC sensitization. The treatment here: therapeutic diphenylcyclopropenone sensitization with weekly scalp DPC. The source material was whole blood, sampled in connection with sensitization to the hapten diphenylcyclopropenone (DPC). The sequence came from a woman under 30 with alopecia areata. Some clones in this sample may be carry-over from other donors' samples. The chain couples TRBV7-2 to TRBJ1-6; D is perhaps TRBD1 (5 bases). CDR3 region: CASSQGRHNSPLHF. The CDR3 coding sequence is TGTGCCAGCAGCCAGGGACGGCATAATTCACCCCTCCACTTT.